The 11 T cell receptor beta chains below come from one sample, sequenced in a study of cytotoxic CD8 clonotypes in ibrutinib-treated CLL. TCRdb's copy holds only in-frame clones and misses some; the assay was immunoSEQ multiplex PCR. Counted here are about 85,000 clones, around 79% occurring once; the ten biggest clones make up more than 4.5%. The source was PBMCs, collected after 12 months of ibrutinib treatment. These TCRs come from a human donor with chronic lymphocytic leukemia.

The chain joins TRBV28 to TRBJ1-2, with D tentatively TRBD1 (5 bases). CDR3 length equals 15 residues. Trimming removed 6 bases at V and 5 bases at J, with 19 bases between. Looked up from germline, CDR1 is MDHEN and CDR2 is SYDVKM. CDR3 residues: CASSPGQLQGYGYTF. The CDR3 DNA reads TGTGCCAGCAGCCCGGGCCAACTCCAGGGTTATGGCTACACCTTC.

The chain recombines TRBV7-6 with TRBJ2-3; D not certain. In germline, CDR1 is SGHVS, CDR2 FNYEAQ. The CDR3 contains 15 residues. With 5 bases removed from V and 0 bases from J, the gap between germline ends came to 12 bases. CDR3 DNA sequence: TGTGCCAGCAGCCAGCCGGGCCACAGCACAGATACGCAGTATTTT. Translated, it gives CASSQPGHSTDTQYF.

Regarding this clone: The junction shows a germline mismatch at one end, possibly a read error. The rearrangement uses TRBV6-5 and TRBJ1-1, with D unclear. The CDR3 extends over 11 amino acids. Germline loops: CDR1 MNHEY, CDR2 SVGAGI. CDR3 residues: CAGSSGTEAFF. Written as DNA, the CDR3 is TGTGCCGGCAGTTCCGGCACTGAAGCTTTCTTT.

This clone was observed a few times. The chain links TRBV6-5 to TRBJ1-2; 8 bases fit TRBD1. Trimming cost V 0 bases and J 2 bases; bases outside gene matches: 5. The CDR3 runs 16 residues. Per germline, CDR1 MNHEY and CDR2 SVGAGI. The chain's CDR3 is CASSYSDRGGNYGYTF. The CDR3 DNA sequence: TGTGCCAGCAGTTACTCCGACAGGGGAGGGAACTATGGCTACACCTTC.

The J gene is TRBJ1-1, the V gene TRBV5-6; 7 bases align to TRBD1. CDR1 and CDR2 from the germline V gene are SGHDT and YYEEEE. The CDR3 consists of 15 residues. The J segment lost 2 bases and the V segment lost 4 bases, leaving 8 bases of the junction unmatched. The CDR3 bases are TGTGCCAGCAGCCCGGGGGACAGACCTAACACTGAAGCTTTCTTT. Its protein is CASSPGDRPNTEAFF.

This chain uses TRBV5-6 with TRBJ2-6; no firm D call. Germline CDR1 and CDR2: SGHDT and YYEEEE. The CDR3 has 14 amino acids. V shed 1 base and J shed 2 bases, with 4 bases lying between them. The CDR3 sequence: CASSLMTGANVLTF. In DNA, the CDR3 is TGTGCCAGCAGCTTGATGACTGGGGCCAACGTCCTGACTTTC.

This clone is a singleton in its sample. The V and J genes are TRBV28 and TRBJ2-7, with D possibly matching TRBD2 (5 bases). V lost 8 bases, J lost 4 bases, and 6 bases lay in between. Germline V gene data show CDR1 as MDHEN and CDR2 as SYDVKM. This CDR3 region has 10 residues. The chain's CDR3 is CASQRYEQYF. The CDR3, as DNA: TGTGCCAGCCAGCGGTACGAGCAGTACTTC.

This clone has only a few counts. Within the sample, other DNA sequences also encode this same CDR3. The V and J genes are TRBV18 and TRBJ1-6; D is possibly TRBD1 (5 bases). Germline lookup yields CDR1 KGHSH and CDR2 LQKENI. Trimming removed 2 bases at V and 10 bases at J, with 9 bases between. The CDR3 covers 13 residues. The CDR3 spells CASSPGTSSPLHF. The DNA of the CDR3 is TGTGCCAGCTCACCAGGGACCAGCTCACCCCTCCACTTT.

This chain joins TRBV6-4 and TRBJ2-2; 13 nucleotides line up with TRBD2. The trim removed 6 bases at V and 2 bases at J, leaving 9 bases unmatched. Per the germline V gene, CDR1 is MRHNA and CDR2 is SNTAGT. The CDR3 has 18 amino acids. The CDR3 DNA reads TGTGCCAGCAGCCCCCGACTAGCGGGAGGTTCTAACACCGGGGAGCTGTTTTTT. It is translated as CASSPRLAGGSNTGELFF.

The sample holds many counts of this clone. This chain joins TRBV4-2 and TRBJ2-7; a possible D gene is TRBD2 (5 bases). CDR3 size: 15 residues. V was trimmed by 0 bases and J by 2 bases, leaving 11 bases between them. The germline V gene has CDR1 LGHNA and CDR2 YNFKEQ. The DNA for the CDR3 is TGTGCCAGCAGCCAAGAGAGCTGGGGAGCCTACGAGCAGTACTTC. This gives the protein CASSQESWGAYEQYF.

The chain recombines TRBV5-1 with TRBJ1-1; D unclear. The CDR3 sequence is 14 residues long. The germline V gene has CDR1 SGHRS and CDR2 YFSETQ. V was trimmed by 0 bases and J by 1 base, leaving 7 bases between them. DNA of the CDR3: TGCGCCAGCAGCTTGGCCCCACAGAACACTGAAGCTTTCTTT. Protein: CASSLAPQNTEAFF.